The clone carrying this T cell receptor beta chain was seen more than once but under ten times. The antigen remains unidentified. Profiled with immunoSEQ multiplex PCR; TCRdb holds only in-frame clones, not every one. The top ten clones hold 15% to 20% of a sample with 70,000 to 100,000 clones, around 90% of them seen once. The sample originates from a study of identifying expanded T cells in peripheral blood. Study observations and caveats: Across healthy donors, higher total template counts meant significantly greater approximately 2-week count variance.

V lost 4 bases and J lost 8, with 11 bases in between. The CDR3 runs 11 residues. Per the germline V gene, CDR1 is SQVTM and CDR2 is ANQGSEA. This TCR came from a person aged 18 to 75 in good health. Sequencing was carried out using blood. J is TRBJ1-2 and V is TRBV29-1, with D perhaps TRBD1 (6 bases). CDR3 nucleotide sequence: TGCAGCGTTGGACAGGAGGGGGGCTACACCTTC. Translated, it gives CSVGQEGGYTF.